The 4 T cell receptor beta chains below were found in one sample sequenced in a study of CD8 T cells in Susac syndrome. With random hexamers, reverse transcription was performed on roughly 0.45 to 1 ug of RNA. One entry per CDR3 protein, called by TCRdb with MiXCR from the immunoSEQ multiplex PCR reads. Among under 200,000 distinct CDR3 sequences, 92% were seen once, and the ten largest hold 0.065% to 0.085%. The sequencing input was CD4+ T cells from PBMCs. The receptor set was obtained from a human donor in good health.

This clonotype was observed a single time. The chain links TRBV5-1 to TRBJ2-2; TRBD2 matches at 10 bases. V lost 0 bases and J lost 2; bases outside the gene matches: 4. The CDR3 covers 17 residues. From germline, CDR1 is SGHRS and CDR2 YFSETQ. CDR3 DNA: TGCGCCAGCAGCTTGGGACTAGCGGGTCTAAACACCGGGGAGCTGTTTTTT. Its protein is CASSLGLAGLNTGELFF.

This chain uses TRBV30 with TRBJ1-2; D perhaps matches TRBD1 (5 bases). Germline CDR1 reads GTSNPN; CDR2 reads SVGIG (reference sequence). The CDR3 runs to 16 residues. With 1 base removed from V and 2 bases from J, the gap between germline ends came to 17 bases. CDR3 residues: CAWSGVGRGSNYGYTF. CDR3 sequence (DNA): TGTGCCTGGAGTGGAGTAGGAAGGGGATCGAACTATGGCTACACCTTC.

The chain joins TRBV9 to TRBJ2-7, with unresolved D. V was trimmed by 9 bases and J by 5 bases, leaving 18 bases between them. This CDR3 contains 13 residues. Germline CDR1 and CDR2: SGDLS and YYNGEE. This chain's CDR3 is CATLSLNADEQYF. The CDR3 nucleotides are TGTGCCACCCTTAGCCTTAATGCGGACGAGCAGTACTTC.

The gene calls are TRBV3-1 and TRBJ2-7; D is unresolved. Between the trimmed V and J ends, which lost 0 bases and 7 bases, there was a span of 7 bases. The V gene's germline CDR1 is LGHDT and CDR2 YNNKEL (reference sequence). CDR3 length equals 12 residues. The CDR3 DNA sequence: TGTGCCAGCAGCCAAGATCTTCGTGAGCAGTACTTC. Amino acids: CASSQDLREQYF.